This T cell receptor beta chain was sequenced for a study of tumor-infiltrating lymphocytes in localized non-small cell lung cancer. The germline V and J ends were trimmed by 2 bases and 5 bases, with 12 bases remaining between them. Germline V gene sequence: CDR1 PRHDT, CDR2 FYEKMQ (reference sequence). The CDR3 sequence is 14 residues long. Sequencing used immunoSEQ multiplex PCR; TCRdb keeps in-frame clones, though not all of them. The sample lists 27,000 or so clones; 70% to 90% were seen once. This receptor was obtained from a human donor with non-small cell lung cancer. The genes are TRBV13 and TRBJ1-2; unclear D gene. The sequencing input was lung tumor tissue. CDR3: CASSLSQKPYGYTF. CDR3 DNA sequence: TGTGCCAGCAGCTTAAGTCAAAAACCATATGGCTACACCTTC.